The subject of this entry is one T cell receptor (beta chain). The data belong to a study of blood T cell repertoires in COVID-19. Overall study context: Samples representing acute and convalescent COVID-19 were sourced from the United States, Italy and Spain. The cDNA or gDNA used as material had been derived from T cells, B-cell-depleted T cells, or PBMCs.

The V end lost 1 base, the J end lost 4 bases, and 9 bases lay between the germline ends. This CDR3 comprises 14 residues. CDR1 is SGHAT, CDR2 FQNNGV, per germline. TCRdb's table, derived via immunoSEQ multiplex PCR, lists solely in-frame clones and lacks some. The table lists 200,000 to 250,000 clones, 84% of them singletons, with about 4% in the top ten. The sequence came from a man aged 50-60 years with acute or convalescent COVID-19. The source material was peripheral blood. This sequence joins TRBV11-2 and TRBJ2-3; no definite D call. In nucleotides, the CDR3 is TGTGCCAGCAGCTTAGGCTCGAGGCCAGATACGCAGTATTTT. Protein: CASSLGSRPDTQYF.